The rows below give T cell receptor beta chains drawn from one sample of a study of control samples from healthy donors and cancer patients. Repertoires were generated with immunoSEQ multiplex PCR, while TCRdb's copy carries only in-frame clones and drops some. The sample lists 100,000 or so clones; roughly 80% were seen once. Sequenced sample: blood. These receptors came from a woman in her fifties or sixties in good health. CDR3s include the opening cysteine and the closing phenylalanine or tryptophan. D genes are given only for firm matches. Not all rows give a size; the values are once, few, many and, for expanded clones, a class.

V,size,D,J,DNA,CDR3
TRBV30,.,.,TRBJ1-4,TGTGCCTGGAGTGCCACCACAGGGAATAATGAAAAACTGTTTTTT,CAWSATTGNNEKLFF
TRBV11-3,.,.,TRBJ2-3,TGTGCCAGCAGCACTGGACAGTCCCAGGCAGATACGCAGTATTTT,CASSTGQSQADTQYF
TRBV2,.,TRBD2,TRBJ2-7,TGTGCCAGCAGCGGAGGACTAGCGGGCAACGAGCAGTACTTC,CASSGGLAGNEQYF
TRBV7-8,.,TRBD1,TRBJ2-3,TGTGCCAGCAGCTTCAGGACAGGGTTGACAGATACGCAGTATTTT,CASSFRTGLTDTQYF
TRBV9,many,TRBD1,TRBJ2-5,TGTGCCAGCAGCCCTGGGGACAGGGATCAAGAGACCCAGTACTTC,CASSPGDRDQETQYF
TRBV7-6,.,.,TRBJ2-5,TGTGCCAGCAGCTCCGCCGTACCGGGACAAGGGGAGACCCAGTACTTC,CASSSAVPGQGETQYF
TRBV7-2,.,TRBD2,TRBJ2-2,TGTGCCAGCAGCCGCGGGCCTAGCGGGGTGACCGGGGAGCTGTTTTTT,CASSRGPSGVTGELFF
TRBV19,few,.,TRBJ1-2,TGTGCCAGTAGTCTAGAAGGGGAAGGCTACACCTTC,CASSLEGEGYTF
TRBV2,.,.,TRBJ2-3,TGTGCCAGCGGTTTAGGGGAGGCGGCAGATACGCAGTATTTT,CASGLGEAADTQYF
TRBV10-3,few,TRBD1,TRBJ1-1,TGTGCCATCAGGGAACAGGGGTCGGCTTTCTTT,CAIREQGSAFF
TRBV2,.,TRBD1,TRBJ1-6,TGTGCCAGCAGTGAAAGGGACAGTAATAATTCACCCCTCCACTTT,CASSERDSNNSPLHF
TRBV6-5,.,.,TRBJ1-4,TGTGCCAGCAGTTACAATGGAGGCGAAAAACTGTTTTTT,CASSYNGGEKLFF
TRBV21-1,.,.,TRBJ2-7,TGTGCCAGCAAATCTCGTAGCGGGAAAGCGCGGGAGCAGTACTTC,CASKSRSGKAREQYF
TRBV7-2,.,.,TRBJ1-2,TGTGCCAGCAGCTTAGGAATTGTCAGCCTCTATGGCTACACCTTC,CASSLGIVSLYGYTF
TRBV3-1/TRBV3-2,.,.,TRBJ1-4,TGTGCCAGCAGCCAAAACTACGGGGCAACTAATGAAAAACTGTTTTTT,CASSQNYGATNEKLFF
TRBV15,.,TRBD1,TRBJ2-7,TGTGCCACCAGCAGAGATGGTCCGGGACAGGGTCGTCTTAGAGGCCACGAGCAGTACTTC,CATSRDGPGQGRLRGHEQYF
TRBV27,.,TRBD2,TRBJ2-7,TGTGCCAGCAGTTCCCTCCGGACTAGCGGATCCTACGAGCAGTACTTC,CASSSLRTSGSYEQYF
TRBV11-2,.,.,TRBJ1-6,TGTGCCAGCCCATTCCCACCCCTCCACTTT,CASPFPPLHF
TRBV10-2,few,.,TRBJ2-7,TGCGCCAGCCAGACGGGATCCCACTACGAGCAGTACTTC,CASQTGSHYEQYF
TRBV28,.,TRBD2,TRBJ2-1,TGTGCCAGCAGTCAGACTAGCGGGGGGAATGAGCAGTTCTTC,CASSQTSGGNEQFF
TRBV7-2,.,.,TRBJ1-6,TGTGCCAGCAGCTTAGCGTTTTCACCCCTCCACTTT,CASSLAFSPLHF
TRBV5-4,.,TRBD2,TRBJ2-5,TGTGCCAGCAGGCGGGACGGGGGGGAGACCCAGTACTTC,CASRRDGGETQYF
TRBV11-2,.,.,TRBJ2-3,TGTGCCAGCAGCTTAGATCCCACAGATACGCAGTATTTT,CASSLDPTDTQYF
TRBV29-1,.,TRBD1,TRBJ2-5,TGCAGCGTTGAGTCAGGGGGCACGCTTGAGACCCAGTACTTC,CSVESGGTLETQYF
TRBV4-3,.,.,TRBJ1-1,TGCGCCAGCAGCCCGGAGATCGACTACACTGAAGCTTTCTTT,CASSPEIDYTEAFF
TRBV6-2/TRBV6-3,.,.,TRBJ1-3,TGTGCCAGCAGTTACGCGGGGGCTGGAAACACCATATATTTT,CASSYAGAGNTIYF
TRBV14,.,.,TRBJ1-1,TGTGCCAGCAGCCAAGATAAGTGGGCTGAAGCTTTCTTT,CASSQDKWAEAFF
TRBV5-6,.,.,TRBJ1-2,TGTGCCAGCAGCGAACACCGTTGGCCTGGCTACACCTTC,CASSEHRWPGYTF
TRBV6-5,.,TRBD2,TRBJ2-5,TGTGCCAGCAGTTACTCTGCGGGGGGGCCAGAGACCCAGTACTTC,CASSYSAGGPETQYF
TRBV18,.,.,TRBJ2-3,TGTGCCAGCTCAGGGGATGTTGGGGATACGCAGTATTTT,CASSGDVGDTQYF
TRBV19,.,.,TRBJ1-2,TGTGCCAGTAGTACCCGGACTCCAGGCTACACCTTC,CASSTRTPGYTF
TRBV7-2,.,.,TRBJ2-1,TGTGCCAGCAGCTTACAGGATCGCTCCTACAATGAGCAGTTCTTC,CASSLQDRSYNEQFF
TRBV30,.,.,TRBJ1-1,TGTGCCTGGAGTGTTAGGCTGGGAAACACTGAAGCTTTCTTT,CAWSVRLGNTEAFF
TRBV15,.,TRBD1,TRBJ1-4,TGTGCCACCAGCAGAGATCCCAGGGGGTTTACCAATGAAAAACTGTTTTTT,CATSRDPRGFTNEKLFF
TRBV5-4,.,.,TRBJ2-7,TGTGCCAGCAGCTTGGTGGGAGGACCGACTCCCTACGAGCAGTACTTC,CASSLVGGPTPYEQYF
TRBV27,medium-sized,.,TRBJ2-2,TGTGCCAGCAGTTTATGGTCCGGGACTCGTAACACCGGGGAGCTGTTTTTT,CASSLWSGTRNTGELFF
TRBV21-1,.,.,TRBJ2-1,TGTGCCAGCAGCAAAGGACTAGCGGGAGGCGGGTACAATGAGCAGTTCTTC,CASSKGLAGGGYNEQFF